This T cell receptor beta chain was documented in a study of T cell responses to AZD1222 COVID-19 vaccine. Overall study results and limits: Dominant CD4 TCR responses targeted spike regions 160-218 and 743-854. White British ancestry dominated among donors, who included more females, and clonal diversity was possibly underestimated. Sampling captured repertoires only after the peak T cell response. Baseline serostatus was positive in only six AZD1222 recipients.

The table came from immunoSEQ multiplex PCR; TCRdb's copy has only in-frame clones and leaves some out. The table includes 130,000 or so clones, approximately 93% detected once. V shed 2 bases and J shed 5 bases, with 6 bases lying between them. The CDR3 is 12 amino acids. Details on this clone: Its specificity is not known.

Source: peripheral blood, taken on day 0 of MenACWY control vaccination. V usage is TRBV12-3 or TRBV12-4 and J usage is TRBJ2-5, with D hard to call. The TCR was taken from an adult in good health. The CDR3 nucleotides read TGTGCCAGCAGTTTAACCTCGGAGACCCAGTACTTC. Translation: CASSLTSETQYF.